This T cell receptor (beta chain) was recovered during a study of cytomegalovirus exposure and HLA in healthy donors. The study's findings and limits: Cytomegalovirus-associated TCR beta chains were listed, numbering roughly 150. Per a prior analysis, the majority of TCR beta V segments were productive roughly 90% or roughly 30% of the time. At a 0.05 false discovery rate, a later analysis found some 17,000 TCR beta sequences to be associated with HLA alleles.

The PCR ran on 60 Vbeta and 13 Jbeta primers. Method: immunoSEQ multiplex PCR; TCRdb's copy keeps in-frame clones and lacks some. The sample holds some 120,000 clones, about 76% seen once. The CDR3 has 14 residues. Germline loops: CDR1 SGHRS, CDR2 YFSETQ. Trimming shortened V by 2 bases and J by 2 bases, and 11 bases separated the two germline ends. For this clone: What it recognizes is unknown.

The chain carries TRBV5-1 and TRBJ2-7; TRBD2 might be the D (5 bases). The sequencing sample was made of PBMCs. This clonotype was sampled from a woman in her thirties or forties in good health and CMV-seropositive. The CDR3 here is CASSLNSGPYEQYF. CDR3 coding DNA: TGCGCCAGCAGCTTAAACAGCGGACCCTACGAGCAGTACTTC.